This T cell receptor (beta chain) stems from a study of CD8 T cells in ankylosing spondylitis. Details on this clonotype: Its antigen is unknown.

Trimming cost V 3 bases and J 5 bases; bases outside gene matches: 6. CDR1 DFQATT and CDR2 SNEGSKA come from the germline V gene (reference sequence). The CDR3 has 14 amino acids. TCRdb ran MiXCR on the 5' RACE reads and lists one entry per CDR3 protein. Counted here are approximately 520,000 distinct CDR3 sequences, under 5.5% occurring once; the ten biggest clones make up approximately 3.5%. Findings of the study overall: Disease-linked clones were found to be CD8+ and relatively rare in peripheral blood. What seemed typical of ankylosing spondylitis blood was a TCR beta motif built from about eight highly homologous variants. As reported, disease-linked clones showed significant enrichment in matched ankylosing spondylitis synovial fluid.

This chain connects TRBV20-1 to TRBJ2-1, with 8 bases lining up with TRBD1. Sequenced material: blood, either unsorted or a sorted T cell fraction (not recorded which). This receptor was identified in a male donor with ankylosing spondylitis. CDR3 loop: CSAREDRVDNEQFF. As DNA, the CDR3 is TGCAGTGCTAGGGAGGACAGGGTGGACAATGAGCAGTTCTTC.